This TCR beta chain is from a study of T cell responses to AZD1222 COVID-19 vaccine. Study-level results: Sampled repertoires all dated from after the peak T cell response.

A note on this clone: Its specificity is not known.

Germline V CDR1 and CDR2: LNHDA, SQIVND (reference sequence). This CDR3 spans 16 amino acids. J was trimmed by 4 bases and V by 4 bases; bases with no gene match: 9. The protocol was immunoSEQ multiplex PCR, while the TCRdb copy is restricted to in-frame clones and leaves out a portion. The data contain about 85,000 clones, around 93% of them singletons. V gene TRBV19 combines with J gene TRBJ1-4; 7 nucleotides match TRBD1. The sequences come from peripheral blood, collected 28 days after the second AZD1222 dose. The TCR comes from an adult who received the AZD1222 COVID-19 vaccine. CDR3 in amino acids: CASSTFRQGSNEKLFF. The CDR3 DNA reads TGTGCCAGTAGTACATTCCGACAGGGAAGTAATGAAAAACTGTTTTTT.